A single count supports the clone carrying this T cell receptor beta chain. Its antigen is as yet unknown. This sample is drawn from a study of cytomegalovirus exposure and HLA in healthy donors. Overall study context: A prior analysis found fewer than 120 million unique TCR beta sequences from some 200 million T cells.

Study-wide findings and caveats: Reports state that TCR beta sequences accurately predicted most subjects' HLA-A and HLA-B alleles. Later, an analysis found that common viral pathogens appeared to be linked with several of the most significant clusters.

Primers included in the PCR were 60 Vbeta and 13 Jbeta primers. Sequencing used immunoSEQ multiplex PCR; TCRdb keeps in-frame clones, though not all of them. The repertoire consists of 200,000 to 300,000 clones, with about 83% occurring once and the leading ten covering roughly 2%. Looked up from germline, CDR1 is SGDLS and CDR2 is YYNGEE. V was shortened by 0 bases and J by 0 bases, with 13 bases between the two germline ends. The CDR3 covers 16 residues. The TCR comes from a woman aged 40 to 50 in good health and CMV-seropositive. Sequenced: PBMCs. The chain has TRBV9 and TRBJ2-7; D may be TRBD2 (6 bases). The CDR3 bases are TGTGCCAGCAGCGTAGAGGGCGGGGTCAGCTCCTACGAGCAGTACTTC. Translating it yields CASSVEGGVSSYEQYF.